Reported below is one T cell receptor (beta chain). Sequenced by immunoSEQ multiplex PCR; TCRdb stores in-frame clones only, minus some. This sample yields roughly 26,000 clones, of which around 93% are seen a single time; 2.5% to 3.5% belongs to the top ten. The data stem from a study of blood T cell repertoires in COVID-19. CDR3 length: 15 residues. V was shortened by 2 bases and J by 4 bases, with 14 bases between the two germline ends. Germline CDR1 and CDR2: SNHLY and FYNNEI. Material: peripheral blood. The rearrangement links TRBV2 to TRBJ1-1; perhaps TRBD1 as D (5 bases). The clonotype originates from a human donor in a cohort sampled during active COVID-19. Here the CDR3 DNA reads TGTGCCAGCAGTGAAAGGGGAGCGGGCACCACTGAAGCTTTCTTT. This encodes CASSERGAGTTEAFF.